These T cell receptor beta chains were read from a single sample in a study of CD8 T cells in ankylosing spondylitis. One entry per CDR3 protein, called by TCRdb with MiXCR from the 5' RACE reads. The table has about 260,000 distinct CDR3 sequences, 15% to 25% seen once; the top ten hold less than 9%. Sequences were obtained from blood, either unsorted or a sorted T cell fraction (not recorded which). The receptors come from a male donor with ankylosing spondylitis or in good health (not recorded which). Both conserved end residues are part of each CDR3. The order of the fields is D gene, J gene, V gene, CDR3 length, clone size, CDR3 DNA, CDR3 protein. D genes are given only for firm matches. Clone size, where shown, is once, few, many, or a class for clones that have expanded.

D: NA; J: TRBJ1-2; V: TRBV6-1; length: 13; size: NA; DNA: TGTGCCACCGCAGGGAGACGGAGCTATGGCTACACCTTC; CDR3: CATAGRRSYGYTF
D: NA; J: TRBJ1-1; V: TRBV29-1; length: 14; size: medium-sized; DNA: TGCAGCGCCTTCACGGGCTTGGCGAACACTGAAGCTTTCTTT; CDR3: CSAFTGLANTEAFF
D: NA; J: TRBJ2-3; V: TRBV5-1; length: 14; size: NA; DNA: TGCGCCAGCCGTTTTTGGGGGAGCACAGATACGCAGTATTTT; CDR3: CASRFWGSTDTQYF
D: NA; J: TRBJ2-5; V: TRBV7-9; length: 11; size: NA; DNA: TGTGCCAGCAGCGCATACGAGACCCAGTACTTC; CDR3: CASSAYETQYF
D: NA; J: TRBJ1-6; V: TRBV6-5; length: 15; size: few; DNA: TGTGCCAGCAGTTATCGGGGGAGGCTTAATTCACCCCTCCACTTT; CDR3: CASSYRGRLNSPLHF
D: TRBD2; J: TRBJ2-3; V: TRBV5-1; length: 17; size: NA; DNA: TGCGCCAGCAGCTTGGCACTAGCGGGGGGGAGCACAGATACGCAGTATTTT; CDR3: CASSLALAGGSTDTQYF
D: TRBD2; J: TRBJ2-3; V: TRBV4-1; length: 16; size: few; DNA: TGCGCCAGCAGCCCCCCCCGGGGGGTCGGCACAGATACGCAGTATTTT; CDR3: CASSPPRGVGTDTQYF
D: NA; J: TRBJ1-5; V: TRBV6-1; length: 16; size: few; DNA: TGTGCCAGCAGTGAATTTTGGGTAGATCGCAATCAGCCCCAGCATTTT; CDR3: CASSEFWVDRNQPQHF
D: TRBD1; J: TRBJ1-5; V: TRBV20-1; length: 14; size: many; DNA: TGCAGTGCTTATACAGGGGACAGCAATCAGCCCCAGCATTTT; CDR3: CSAYTGDSNQPQHF
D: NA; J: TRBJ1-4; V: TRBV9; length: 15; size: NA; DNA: TGTGCCAGCAGCCCGTGGGGCAGGGAAGGCGAAAAACTGTTTTTT; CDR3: CASSPWGREGEKLFF
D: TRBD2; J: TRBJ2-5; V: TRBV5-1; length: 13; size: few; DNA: TGCGCCAGCAGCTGGAGCGGGGGGACGACCCAGTACTTC; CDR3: CASSWSGGTTQYF
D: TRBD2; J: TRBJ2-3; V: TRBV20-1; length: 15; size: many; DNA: TGCAGTGCTAGAGATAGCGGGAGATTGCCAGATACGCAGTATTTT; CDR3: CSARDSGRLPDTQYF
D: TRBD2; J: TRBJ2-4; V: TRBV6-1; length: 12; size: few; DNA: TGTGCCAGCAGACTGACTAGCGTCATTCAGTACTTC; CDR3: CASRLTSVIQYF
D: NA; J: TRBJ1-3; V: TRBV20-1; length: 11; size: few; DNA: TGCAGTGCTGGGGGCCGGAACACCATATATTTT; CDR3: CSAGGRNTIYF
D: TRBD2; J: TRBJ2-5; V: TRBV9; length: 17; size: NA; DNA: TGTGCCAGCAGCGTATTTCGGGGCGGGGGGTACGGGGAGACCCAGTACTTC; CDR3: CASSVFRGGGYGETQYF
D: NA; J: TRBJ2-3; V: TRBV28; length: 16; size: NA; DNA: TGTGCCAGCAGTTTATATGGGATACTAAGCACAGATACGCAGTATTTT; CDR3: CASSLYGILSTDTQYF
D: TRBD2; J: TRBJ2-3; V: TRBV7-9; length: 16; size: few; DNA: TGTGCCAGCAGCTTAATTCTAGCGGGGGGGAGCGATACGCAGTATTTT; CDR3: CASSLILAGGSDTQYF
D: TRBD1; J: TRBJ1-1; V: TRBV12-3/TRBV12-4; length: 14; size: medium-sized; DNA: TGTGCCAGCAGTCCGGGACAGGGAAACACTGAAGCTTTCTTT; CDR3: CASSPGQGNTEAFF
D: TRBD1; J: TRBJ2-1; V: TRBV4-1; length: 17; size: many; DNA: TGCGCCAGCAGCCAAGATCGGGACAGCAGCTCCTACAATGAGCAGTTCTTC; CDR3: CASSQDRDSSSYNEQFF
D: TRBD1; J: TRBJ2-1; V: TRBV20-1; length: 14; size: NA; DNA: TGCAGTGCTAGACCGGGACAGGGCTACAATGAGCAGTTCTTC; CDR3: CSARPGQGYNEQFF
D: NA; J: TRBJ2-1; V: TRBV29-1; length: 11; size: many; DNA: TGCAGCGTTCGCAGGGGCAATGAGCAGTTCTTC; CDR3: CSVRRGNEQFF
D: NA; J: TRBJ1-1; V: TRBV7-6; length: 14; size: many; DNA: TGTGCCAGCAGCTTACCGGGCTCGAACACTGAAGCTTTCTTT; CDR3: CASSLPGSNTEAFF
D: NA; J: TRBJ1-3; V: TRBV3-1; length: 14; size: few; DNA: TGTGCCAGCCAGGGCGCCGATCTCTGGAACACCATATATTTT; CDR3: CASQGADLWNTIYF
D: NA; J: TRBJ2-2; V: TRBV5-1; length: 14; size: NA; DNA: TGCGCCAGCAATTCACAGGGGAACACCGGGGAGCTGTTTTTT; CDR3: CASNSQGNTGELFF
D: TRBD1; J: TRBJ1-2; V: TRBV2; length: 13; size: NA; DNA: TGTGCCATGGGACAGGGGGCTTTTCGCGGCTACACCTTC; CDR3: CAMGQGAFRGYTF
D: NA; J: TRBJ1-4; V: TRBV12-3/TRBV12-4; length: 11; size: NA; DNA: TGTGCCAGCAGTCCTAATGAAAAACTGTTTTTT; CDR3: CASSPNEKLFF
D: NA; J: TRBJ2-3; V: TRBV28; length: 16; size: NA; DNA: TGTGCCAGCAGCTCCCGGCACGGATCGAGCACAGATACGCAGTATTTT; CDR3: CASSSRHGSSTDTQYF
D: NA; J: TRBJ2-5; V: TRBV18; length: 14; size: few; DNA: TGTGCCAGCTCACCATTCGTAGGACAAGAGACCCAGTACTTC; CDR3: CASSPFVGQETQYF
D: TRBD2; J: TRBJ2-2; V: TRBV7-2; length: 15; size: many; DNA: TGTGCCAGCAGCTTAGTTAGCGGGGGCACCGGGGAGCTGTTTTTT; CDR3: CASSLVSGGTGELFF
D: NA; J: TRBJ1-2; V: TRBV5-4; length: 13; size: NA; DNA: TGTGCCAGCAGCTTGATAGACGGCTATGGCTACACCTTC; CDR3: CASSLIDGYGYTF
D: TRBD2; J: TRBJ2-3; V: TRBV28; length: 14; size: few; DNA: TGTGCCAGCATCGAAGGCGGGGGAACAGATACGCAGTATTTT; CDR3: CASIEGGGTDTQYF
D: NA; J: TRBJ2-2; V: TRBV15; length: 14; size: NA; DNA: TGTGCCACCGGGCGTGCTCATTCGACCGGGGAGCTGTTTTTT; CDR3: CATGRAHSTGELFF
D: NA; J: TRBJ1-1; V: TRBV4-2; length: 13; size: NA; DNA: TGTGCCAGCAGCCAAGGACGCGGCACTGAAGCTTTCTTT; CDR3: CASSQGRGTEAFF
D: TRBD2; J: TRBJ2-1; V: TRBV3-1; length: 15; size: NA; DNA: TGTGTCAGCAGCCACCCGGGACTAGCGGCGGCTGAGCAGTTCTTC; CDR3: CVSSHPGLAAAEQFF
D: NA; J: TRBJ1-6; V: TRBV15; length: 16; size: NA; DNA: TGTGCCACCAGCAGAGAGATGGGCAGGGACCCTTCACCCCTCCACTTT; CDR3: CATSREMGRDPSPLHF
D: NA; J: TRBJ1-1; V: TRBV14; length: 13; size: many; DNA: TGTGCCAGCAGCCGGCAGGTCAACACTGAAGCTTTCTTT; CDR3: CASSRQVNTEAFF
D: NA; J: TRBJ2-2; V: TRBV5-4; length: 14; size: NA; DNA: TGTGCCAGCAGCTTGACTTGGAACACCGGGGAGCTGTTTTTT; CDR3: CASSLTWNTGELFF
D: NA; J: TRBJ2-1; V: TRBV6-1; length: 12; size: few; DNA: TGTGCCAGCAGTCAGACGGCCAATGAGCAGTTCTTC; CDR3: CASSQTANEQFF
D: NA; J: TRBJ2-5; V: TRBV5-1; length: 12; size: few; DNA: TGCGCCAGCGGCCCAGCGCAAGAGACCCAGTACTTC; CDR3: CASGPAQETQYF
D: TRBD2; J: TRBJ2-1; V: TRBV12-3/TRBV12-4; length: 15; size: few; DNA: TGTGCCAGCACGGGAGCGGGGGGGCCAGGCAATGAGCAGTTCTTC; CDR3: CASTGAGGPGNEQFF
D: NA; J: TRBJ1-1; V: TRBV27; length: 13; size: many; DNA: TGTGCCAGCAGGGGGGGCGGTGACACTGAAGCTTTCTTT; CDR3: CASRGGGDTEAFF
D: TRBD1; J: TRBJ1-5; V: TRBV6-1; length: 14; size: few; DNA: TGTGCCAGCAGAATGGGGACAGGGGTTCAGCCCCAGCATTTT; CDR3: CASRMGTGVQPQHF